These 14 T cell receptor beta chains were all obtained from the same sample, sequenced in a study of CD8+ T cells in alopecia areata. Reverse transcribed after extraction, RNA yielded cDNA as the sequencing template. Measured with immunoSEQ multiplex PCR; TCRdb has only the in-frame clones, and not every one. The sample consists of some 220,000 clones, approximately 57% of them appearing once. Specified treatment: oral pan-JAK inhibitor, 5-10 mg twice daily. The starting material was CD4+ T cells sorted from blood, obtained at week 4, from a patient treated with tofacitinib. These receptors all stem from a human donor with alopecia areata.

This sequence joins TRBV15 and TRBJ2-3; no reliable D call. Trimming left V 0 bases short and J 2 bases short, with 9 bases between. The germline CDR1 and CDR2 sequences are LNHNV and YYDKDF (reference sequence). CDR3 length equals 15 residues. The CDR3 spells CATSRDGLNTDTQYF. The CDR3 DNA sequence: TGTGCCACCAGCAGAGACGGTCTTAACACAGATACGCAGTATTTT.

This clone has just a few counts. The chain uses TRBV19 and TRBJ1-5, with TRBD1 matching over 7 bases. Germline-derived CDR1 and CDR2 are LNHDA and SQIVND (reference sequence). The CDR3 runs to 17 residues. Trimming took 6 bases from V and 2 from J; bases not matched to a gene: 13. CDR3 bases: TGTGCCAGTAGCCCTGGTTGGACAGGACAAGGCAATCAGCCCCAGCATTTT. Translating gives CASSPGWTGQGNQPQHF.

V is TRBV19 and J is TRBJ1-1; no definite D call. The CDR3 has 13 residues. Deletions cut 2 bases from V and 7 bases from J, with 11 bases between. CDR1 is LNHDA, CDR2 SQIVND, per germline (reference sequence). Here the CDR3 DNA reads TGTGCCAGTAGTATAACGGCAGGCCTTGAAGCTTTCTTT. It encodes CASSITAGLEAFF.

This clone was observed a few times. The chain has TRBV5-1 and TRBJ2-7; TRBD2 matches 7 bases. With 7 bases clipped from V and 3 bases from J, the junction kept 7 bases outside the gene matches. This CDR3 has 13 residues. Germline V gives CDR1 SGHRS, CDR2 YFSETQ. The CDR3 nucleotides are TGCGCCAGCGGAAGAACTAGCGACTACGAGCAGTACTTC. Protein: CASGRTSDYEQYF.

This chain links TRBV2 with TRBJ2-3; 10 nucleotides agree with TRBD1. The junction had 1 base not matched to a gene; V was cut back by 4 bases and J by 0 bases. The CDR3 contains 15 residues. CDR1 and CDR2 (germline): SNHLY, FYNNEI. CDR3 nucleotide sequence: TGTGCCAGCAGTGGGGACAGGGGTAGCACAGATACGCAGTATTTT. As protein: CASSGDRGSTDTQYF. The full variable domain, completed using reference TRBV2 and TRBJ2-3, is EPEVTQTPSHQVTQMGQEVILRCVPISNHLYFYWYRQILGQKVEFLVSFYNNEISEKSEIFDDQFSVERPDGSNFTLKIRSTKLEDSAMYFCASSGDRGSTDTQYFGPGTRLTVL.

In this sample, this clone turned up once. The chain uses TRBV19 and TRBJ2-5, with D perhaps TRBD1 (6 bases). The V end was cut by 5 bases, the J end by 1 base, with 11 bases between. CDR3 length equals 14 residues. CDR1 and CDR2 from the germline V gene are LNHDA and SQIVND (reference sequence). CDR3 sequence reads: CASSPRTAQETQYF. The CDR3 nucleotides read TGTGCCAGTAGTCCAAGGACAGCCCAAGAGACCCAGTACTTC.

The rearrangement joins TRBV4-3 to TRBJ1-1, with D unclear. The CDR3 totals 14 residues. Trimming stripped 1 base from V and 1 base from J, with 7 bases between. Germline values: CDR1 LGHNA, CDR2 YSLEER. CDR3 amino acids: CASSQGWSNTEAFF. CDR3 nucleotides: TGCGCCAGCAGCCAAGGTTGGTCGAACACTGAAGCTTTCTTT.

This chain links TRBV29-1 with TRBJ2-1; 11 bases are shared with TRBD2. This CDR3 has 15 amino acids. CDR1 is SQVTM and CDR2 is ANQGSEA in the germline V gene. Unmatched junction bases numbered 16, after V lost 8 bases and J lost 10 bases. CDR3 DNA sequence: TGCAGCACCCGGACTAGCGGGTACTCCCGGCTCGAGCAGTTCTTC. Amino acid sequence: CSTRTSGYSRLEQFF.

This clone was seen only once. The rearrangement joins TRBV4-3 to TRBJ2-1; perhaps TRBD1 as D (5 bases). CDR1 is LGHNA and CDR2 is YSLEER in the germline V gene. Trimming removed 4 bases from V and 6 bases from J, with 16 bases in between. The CDR3 consists of 15 residues. In DNA form, the CDR3 reads TGCGCCAGCAGCCGAGACAGTCTTCCGGGCAATGAGCAGTTCTTC. It is translated as CASSRDSLPGNEQFF.

The rearrangement links TRBV29-1 to TRBJ2-7; D tentatively reads TRBD1 or TRBD2 (5 bases each). Germline V gene lookup returns CDR1 SQVTM and CDR2 ANQGSEA. The CDR3 extends over 13 amino acids. V was shortened by 6 bases and J by 4 bases, with 16 bases between the two germline ends. CDR3 region: CSVDPGPPYEQYF. CDR3 bases: TGCAGCGTCGATCCGGGACCACCATACGAGCAGTACTTC.

The chain links TRBV27 to TRBJ2-5; possibly TRBD1 for D (6 bases). The V end was cut by 7 bases, the J end by 5 bases, with 14 bases between. CDR1 is MNHEY, CDR2 SMNVEV, per germline (reference sequence). This CDR3 has 13 residues. The CDR3 bases are TGTGCCAGCACGCGACAGGTTGGGGAGACCCAGTACTTC. Translation: CASTRQVGETQYF.

The rearrangement joins TRBV2 to TRBJ1-5; D is unresolved. The CDR3 is 13 amino acids. The germline CDR1 and CDR2 sequences are SNHLY and FYNNEI. V shed 0 bases and J shed 2 bases, with 2 bases lying between them. As DNA, the CDR3 is TGTGCCAGCAGTGAAGCGGGCAATCAGCCCCAGCATTTT. It yields the protein CASSEAGNQPQHF.

This sequence joins TRBV25-1 and TRBJ2-7; D may be TRBD1 or TRBD2 (5 bases each). The CDR3 length is 14 residues. Germline CDR1 and CDR2: MGHDK and SYGVNS. The V end lost 4 bases, the J end lost 3 bases, and 13 bases lay between the germline ends. The CDR3 reads CASSAEVRVYEQYF. CDR3 in DNA: TGTGCCAGCAGTGCGGAGGTCAGGGTCTACGAGCAGTACTTC.

The chain recombines TRBV7-9 with TRBJ1-1; maybe TRBD1 (5 bases). From germline, CDR1 is SEHNR and CDR2 FQNEAQ (reference sequence). The CDR3 has 12 amino acids. V lost 11 bases, J lost 0 bases, and 10 bases lay in between. The CDR3, as DNA: TGTGCCGTACAGGCCCTGAACACTGAAGCTTTCTTT. It is translated as CAVQALNTEAFF.